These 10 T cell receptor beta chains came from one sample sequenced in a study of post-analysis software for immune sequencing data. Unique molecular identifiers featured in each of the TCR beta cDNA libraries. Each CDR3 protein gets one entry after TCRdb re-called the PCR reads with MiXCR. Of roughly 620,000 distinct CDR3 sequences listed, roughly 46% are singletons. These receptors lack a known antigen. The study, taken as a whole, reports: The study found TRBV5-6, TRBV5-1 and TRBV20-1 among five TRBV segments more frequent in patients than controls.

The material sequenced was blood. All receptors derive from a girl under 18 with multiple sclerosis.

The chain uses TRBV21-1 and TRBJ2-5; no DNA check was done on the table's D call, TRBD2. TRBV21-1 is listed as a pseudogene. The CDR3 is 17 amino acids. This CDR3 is CASSKALALLTQETQYF. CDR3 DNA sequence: TGTGCCAGCAGCAAAGCGCTAGCCCTCCTGACCCAAGAGACCCAGTACTTC.

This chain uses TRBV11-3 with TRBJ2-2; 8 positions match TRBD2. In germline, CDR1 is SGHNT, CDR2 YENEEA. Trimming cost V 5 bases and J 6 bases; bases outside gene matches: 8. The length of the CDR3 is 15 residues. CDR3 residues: CASSPRGGASGELFF. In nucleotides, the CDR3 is TGTGCCAGCAGCCCCCGGGGGGGGGCCTCCGGGGAGCTGTTTTTT.

The chain's CDR3 is CASSQKQQNYGYTF. CDR3 nucleotide sequence: TGCGCCAGCAGCCAAAAACAACAGAACTATGGCTACACCTTC. V and J are TRBV4-1 and TRBJ1-2; D not resolved. V shed 2 bases and J shed 2 bases, with 9 bases lying between them. CDR1 MGHRA and CDR2 YSYEKL come from the germline V gene. This CDR3 spans 14 amino acids.

For the CDR3, the DNA is TGTGCCAGCAGTTCCTACCTTAGGCGCGAGCAGTACTTC. It codes for CASSSYLRREQYF. This sequence joins TRBV7-2 and TRBJ2-7; D gene uncertain. Per the germline V gene, CDR1 is SGHTA and CDR2 is FQGNSA. V was clipped by 6 bases and J by 6 bases, with 15 bases between them. This CDR3 is 13 amino acids long.

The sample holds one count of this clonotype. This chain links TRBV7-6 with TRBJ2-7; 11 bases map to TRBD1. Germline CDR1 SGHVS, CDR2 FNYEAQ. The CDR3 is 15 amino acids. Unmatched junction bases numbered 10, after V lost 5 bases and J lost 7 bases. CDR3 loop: CASSQMDRGLGEQYF. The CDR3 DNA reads TGTGCCAGCAGCCAAATGGACAGGGGGCTTGGGGAGCAGTACTTC.

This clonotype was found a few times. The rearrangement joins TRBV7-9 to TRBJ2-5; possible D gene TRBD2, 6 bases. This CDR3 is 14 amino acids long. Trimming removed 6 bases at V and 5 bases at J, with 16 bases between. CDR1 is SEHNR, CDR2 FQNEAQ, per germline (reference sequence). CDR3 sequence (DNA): TGTGCCAGCAGTCAGGGAGGCCGAGGGGAGACCCAGTACTTC. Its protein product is CASSQGGRGETQYF.

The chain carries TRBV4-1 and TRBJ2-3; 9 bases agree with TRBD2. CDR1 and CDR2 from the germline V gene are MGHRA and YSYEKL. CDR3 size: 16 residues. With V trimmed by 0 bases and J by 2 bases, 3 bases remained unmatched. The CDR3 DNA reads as TGCGCCAGCAGCCAAGATCTAGCGGGGATCACAGATACGCAGTATTTT. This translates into CASSQDLAGITDTQYF.

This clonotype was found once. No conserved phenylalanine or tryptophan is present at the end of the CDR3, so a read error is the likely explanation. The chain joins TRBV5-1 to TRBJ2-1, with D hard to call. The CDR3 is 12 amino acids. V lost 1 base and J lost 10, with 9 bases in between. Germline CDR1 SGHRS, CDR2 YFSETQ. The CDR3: CASSLRWNEQFL. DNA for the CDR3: TGCGCCAGCAGCTTGCGGTGGAACGAGCAGTTCTTA.

The CDR3 DNA follows: TGTGCCAGCAGCCAAGATTTGTTAGCCAAAAACATTCAGTACTTC. Residues: CASSQDLLAKNIQYF. This chain uses TRBV4-2 with TRBJ2-4; D is unclear. The CDR3 consists of 15 residues. Trimming left V 0 bases short and J 0 bases short, with 6 bases between. Germline assignment: CDR1 LGHNA and CDR2 YNFKEQ.

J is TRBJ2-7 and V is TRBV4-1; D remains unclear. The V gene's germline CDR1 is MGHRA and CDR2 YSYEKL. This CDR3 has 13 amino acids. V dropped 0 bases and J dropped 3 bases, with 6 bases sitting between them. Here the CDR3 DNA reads TGCGCCAGCAGCCAAGACAATCTCTACGAGCAGTACTTC. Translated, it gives CASSQDNLYEQYF.